These T cell receptor beta chains were read from a single sample in a study of T cells after yellow fever vaccination. One entry per CDR3 protein results from TCRdb running MiXCR on the 5' RACE reads. The sample lists fewer than 450,000 distinct CDR3 sequences, 7% to 10% occurring once. The material was PBMCs, obtained about 41 days after the first yellow fever vaccination. These receptors all come from a man younger than 30 who received the YFV17D yellow fever vaccine. Both conserved end residues are part of each CDR3. Each record gives: V gene, J gene, clone size, D gene, CDR3 DNA, CDR3 protein. A D gene is named only where the DNA matches it firmly. Rows give clone size only sometimes, using once, few, many, or a class for an expanded clone.

TRBV11-2	TRBJ1-1	-	-	TGTGCCAGCAGCTTATCAGGGTCGGAGAACACTGAAGCTTTCTTT	CASSLSGSENTEAFF
TRBV5-6	TRBJ1-5	few	-	TGTGCCAGCAGCTTGTTCGGGAATCAGCCCCAGCATTTT	CASSLFGNQPQHF
TRBV7-8	TRBJ1-1	-	TRBD1	TGTGCCAGCAGCTTAATTACCGGACAGGTTGGCGGCACTGAAGCTTTCTTT	CASSLITGQVGGTEAFF
TRBV12-3/TRBV12-4	TRBJ1-5	few	TRBD1	TGTGCCAGCAGTTTTGGACAGGGACTCAATCAGCCCCAGCATTTT	CASSFGQGLNQPQHF
TRBV20-1	TRBJ2-3	few	TRBD2	TGCAGTGCTAGAGATCGGGCTAGCGGGGTGACAGATACGCAGTATTTT	CSARDRASGVTDTQYF
TRBV19	TRBJ1-6	few	TRBD1	TGTGCCAGTAGTGACAGGGGAGCAGATAATTCACCCCTCCACTTT	CASSDRGADNSPLHF
TRBV15	TRBJ1-6	few	-	TGTGCCACCAGCAGGGGGTTGCGGGGGGCGATGAATTCACCCCTCCACTTT	CATSRGLRGAMNSPLHF
TRBV11-2	TRBJ1-4	-	-	TGTGCCAGCAGCTACTTCAGGGGCGGTATTGCAACTAATGAAAAACTGTTTTTT	CASSYFRGGIATNEKLFF
TRBV5-1	TRBJ1-2	few	-	TGCGCCAGCAGGGGAAGGTTCGCATCTGGCTACACCTTC	CASRGRFASGYTF
TRBV7-6	TRBJ2-5	-	TRBD1	TGTGCCAGCACAGACAGGGGACACAATCAAGAGACCCAGTACTTC	CASTDRGHNQETQYF
TRBV7-2	TRBJ2-1	-	TRBD2	TGTGCCAGCAGCCCAATGAGCGGGGGGGCCGGGAATGAGCAGTTCTTC	CASSPMSGGAGNEQFF
TRBV5-4	TRBJ2-1	-	TRBD2	TGTGCGGGCGGGGGGTACAATGAGCAGTTCTTC	CAGGGYNEQFF
TRBV7-2	TRBJ1-5	-	-	TGTGCCAGCAGCTTAGAACCTTTCTACGCCCCCTATTTT	CASSLEPFYAPYF
TRBV29-1	TRBJ2-3	-	-	TGCAGCGTTGCCCCCGGGGGGCGTCAGTATTTT	CSVAPGGRQYF
TRBV29-1	TRBJ1-4	few	TRBD1	TGCAGCGGCCTAGGGGGCTTGAGTGAAAAACTGTTTTTT	CSGLGGLSEKLFF
TRBV20-1	TRBJ1-5	-	-	TGCAGTGCCGGGGGGCTTAGCAATCAGCCCCAGCATTTT	CSAGGLSNQPQHF
TRBV30	TRBJ2-7	-	TRBD1	TGTGCCTGGAGTGCGACGGGAGGACAGGGGGGCTCCTACGAGCAGTACTTC	CAWSATGGQGGSYEQYF
TRBV7-8	TRBJ1-5	-	TRBD1	TGTGCCAGCAGTCCCCGACAGGGCGGCCAGCCCCAGCATTTT	CASSPRQGGQPQHF
TRBV11-2	TRBJ2-2	few	-	TGTGCCAGCAGCTTACCACAGTCCCGGGTTCCGAACACCGGGGAGCTGTTTTTT	CASSLPQSRVPNTGELFF
TRBV12-3/TRBV12-4	TRBJ2-7	-	-	TGTGGCAGCACCAGGGGCGCCTTCAGCTCCTACGAGCAGTACTTC	CGSTRGAFSSYEQYF
TRBV20-1	TRBJ2-7	-	-	TGCAGTGCAAAACAACAGGGTACCTACGAGCAGTACTTC	CSAKQQGTYEQYF
TRBV2	TRBJ1-4	few	TRBD1	TGTGCCAGCAGTGAAGCCCCAGGGGGCCATGAAAAACTGTTTTTT	CASSEAPGGHEKLFF
TRBV4-1	TRBJ1-5	-	-	TGCGCCAGCAGCCAAGTAGGGGATCTCAATCAGCCCCAGCATTTT	CASSQVGDLNQPQHF
TRBV20-1	TRBJ2-3	few	-	TGCAGTGCTCGCCAGCTGGGCACAGATACGCAGTATTTT	CSARQLGTDTQYF
TRBV15	TRBJ1-2	few	-	TGTGCCACCAGCAGAGATCTTCAGGTTTTTGTGGATGGCTACACCTTC	CATSRDLQVFVDGYTF
TRBV28	TRBJ2-4	few	-	TGTGCCAGCAGTTTAGACAGCCGAACCAAAAACATTCAGTACTTC	CASSLDSRTKNIQYF
TRBV3-1	TRBJ1-2	-	TRBD1	TGTGCCTGCACCCGACAGGGGGCGGAAAGCTATGGCTACACCTTC	CACTRQGAESYGYTF
TRBV12-3/TRBV12-4	TRBJ2-1	few	-	TGTGCCAGCGGATGGAATGAGCAGTTCTTC	CASGWNEQFF
TRBV7-3	TRBJ2-1	many	TRBD2	TGTGCCAGCAGCTTAGAGGGGCGGGGGTCCTACAATGAGCAGTTCTTC	CASSLEGRGSYNEQFF
TRBV29-1	TRBJ2-5	-	TRBD2	TGCAGCGTTGAAGCCCCAGGGAGGGGCCAAGAGACCCAGTACTTC	CSVEAPGRGQETQYF
TRBV28	TRBJ2-5	-	TRBD1	TGTGCCAGCAGTTTACGAAAACGCCTGGACAGGGACCAAGAGACCCAGTACTTC	CASSLRKRLDRDQETQYF
TRBV6-2/TRBV6-3	TRBJ1-5	-	-	TGTGCCAGCAGTCGCATGAATCAGCCCCAGCATTTT	CASSRMNQPQHF
TRBV20-1	TRBJ1-5	many	TRBD1	TGCAGTGCTAGAGATCGGACAGGGGGAGGGCATCAGCCCCAGCATTTT	CSARDRTGGGHQPQHF
TRBV12-3/TRBV12-4	TRBJ1-1	few	-	TGTGCCAGCAGTTTCAGCAGTTGGAACACTGAAGCTTTCTTT	CASSFSSWNTEAFF
TRBV20-1	TRBJ1-1	-	-	TGCAGTGCTAGGTTTAGGGGGAACACTGAAGCTTTCTTT	CSARFRGNTEAFF
TRBV5-1	TRBJ2-7	-	TRBD1	TGCGCCAGCAGCTCCCCCGGGACAGGGGCCAACGAGCAGTACTTC	CASSSPGTGANEQYF
TRBV18	TRBJ2-7	many	TRBD1	TGTGCCAGCTCACCGACCGGGACAGGGGGCGTCGAGCAGTACTTC	CASSPTGTGGVEQYF
TRBV11-2	TRBJ1-5	many	-	TGTGCCAGCAGCCGTGAGGAGAATCAGCCCCAGCATTTT	CASSREENQPQHF
TRBV27	TRBJ1-6	few	-	TGTGCCAGCAGTTTACATAGGGTTAGCGCGAATTCACCCCTCCACTTT	CASSLHRVSANSPLHF
TRBV6-2/TRBV6-3	TRBJ1-1	many	-	TGTGCCAGCAGTTACCTCCCCACTGTGGAAGCTTTCTTT	CASSYLPTVEAFF
TRBV4-2	TRBJ1-1	-	-	TGTGCCAGCAGCCAAGGGCAGGCCACTGAAGCTTTCTTT	CASSQGQATEAFF
TRBV5-1	TRBJ2-4	many	-	TGCGCCAGCAGCTTAGATGTGGCCAGAAAAAACATTCAGTACTTC	CASSLDVARKNIQYF
TRBV19	TRBJ1-5	few	-	TGTGCCAGTAGTGGCCGTACCCATCATCAGCCCCAGCATTTT	CASSGRTHHQPQHF
TRBV29-1	TRBJ1-2	-	-	TGCAGCGCCCAAAAGGGGGTTGGCTATGGCTACACCTTC	CSAQKGVGYGYTF
TRBV28	TRBJ2-3	few	TRBD2	TGTGCCAGCAGATTGGGGGGGTTCGGAGATACGCAGTATTTT	CASRLGGFGDTQYF
TRBV4-2	TRBJ2-3	-	TRBD2	TGTGCCAGCAGCCAAGTCGCAGCGGGGGGTGTAGATACGCAGTATTTT	CASSQVAAGGVDTQYF
TRBV12-5	TRBJ2-7	few	-	TGTGCTAGTGGACAGGGATATAGTTACGAGCAGTACTTC	CASGQGYSYEQYF
TRBV6-5	TRBJ2-7	many	TRBD2	TGTGCCAGCAGTTACTCAAGCGGGGCGCCTAGGGAGCAGTACTTC	CASSYSSGAPREQYF
TRBV29-1	TRBJ2-4	few	-	TGCAGCGGCATTCTGCCTCCAGGTGGAATATCCAAAAACATTCAGTACTTC	CSGILPPGGISKNIQYF
TRBV18	TRBJ2-2	-	-	TGTGCCAGCCCGGGCCCGGGAAGATCCACCGGGGAGCTGTTTTTT	CASPGPGRSTGELFF
TRBV5-5	TRBJ1-2	few	-	TGTGCCAGCAGCTTTGTGGCAGGGGCTACTAACTATGGCTACACCTTC	CASSFVAGATNYGYTF
TRBV7-2	TRBJ2-1	few	-	TGTGCCAGCAGCTTAGATCCTTACAATGAGCAGTTCTTC	CASSLDPYNEQFF
TRBV6-1	TRBJ2-1	few	TRBD2	TGTGCCAGCAACTCCGGGACTAGCGGCTACAATGAGCAGTTCTTC	CASNSGTSGYNEQFF
TRBV5-1	TRBJ2-3	-	-	TGCGCCAGCAGCTTGGTTGGCAGCCCCCTACCAGATACGCAGTATTTT	CASSLVGSPLPDTQYF
TRBV7-2	TRBJ1-5	-	-	TGTGCCAGCAGTTCAAAGGTGGGACAGCCCCAGCATTTT	CASSSKVGQPQHF
TRBV12-3/TRBV12-4	TRBJ1-2	few	-	TGTGCCAGCAGTAATAGGGAGGCTAACTATGGCTACACCTTC	CASSNREANYGYTF
TRBV6-6	TRBJ2-2	-	-	TGTGCCAGCAGTTATGCGCACAGCGGGGAGCTGTTTTTT	CASSYAHSGELFF
TRBV15	TRBJ2-3	many	TRBD1	TGTGCCACCAGCTTTGGGACAGGGAGCACAGATACGCAGTATTTT	CATSFGTGSTDTQYF
TRBV18	TRBJ1-1	-	-	TGTGCCAGCTCACCACCATCAGTGAACACTGAAGCTTTCTTT	CASSPPSVNTEAFF